The rows below give T cell receptor beta chains drawn from one sample of a study of blood T cell repertoires in COVID-19. The protocol was immunoSEQ multiplex PCR, while the TCRdb copy is restricted to in-frame clones and leaves out a portion. Of just over 650,000 clones listed, approximately 90% are singletons. The specimen sequenced was peripheral blood. The source is a woman aged 18-35 years with acute or convalescent COVID-19. Each CDR3 is given with its conserved first and last residue. A D gene is named only where the DNA matches it firmly. The size of a clone is reported for some rows only, either as once, few or many, or as a class for expanded clones.

v_call	clone_size	j_call	cdr3_length	d_call	cdr3_nt	cdr3_aa
TRBV19	-	TRBJ2-3	15	TRBD2	TGTGCCAGTAAGAGGAGCGGGGAGGGCACAGATACGCAGTATTTT	CASKRSGEGTDTQYF
TRBV5-4	few	TRBJ1-2	13	-	TGTGCCAGCAGCTTGGAGGAGAGATATGGCTACACCTTC	CASSLEERYGYTF
TRBV4-1	-	TRBJ2-1	17	-	TGCGCCAGCAGCCAAGATTGGATCGCGCCGGGGTACAATGAGCAGTTCTTC	CASSQDWIAPGYNEQFF
TRBV30	-	TRBJ1-1	11	-	TGTGCCTGGAGTAGATCGGGGGTCGCTTTCTTT	CAWSRSGVAFF
TRBV19	-	TRBJ2-7	11	-	TGTGCCAGTAGTAGGGGCGCCGAGCAGTACTTC	CASSRGAEQYF
TRBV6-5	-	TRBJ1-2	14	-	TGTGCCAGCAGCCGGGACAAAAGGGACTATGGCTACACCTTC	CASSRDKRDYGYTF
TRBV5-4	-	TRBJ2-1	19	TRBD2	TGTGCCAGCAGCCTTGGGGGAGTACTAGCGGGGCCTAGGGGGGATGAGCAGTTCTTC	CASSLGGVLAGPRGDEQFF
TRBV12-5	-	TRBJ1-2	13	-	TGTGCTAGTGATGCGGCTACTAACTATGGCTACACCTTC	CASDAATNYGYTF
TRBV7-9	-	TRBJ2-3	15	TRBD2	TGTGCCAGCAGCACCGGGACTAGCGGGCCAGATACGCAGTATTTT	CASSTGTSGPDTQYF
TRBV6-5	-	TRBJ1-1	15	-	TGTGCCAGCAGTCCTTTACAGCTATCGAACACTGAAGCTTTCTTT	CASSPLQLSNTEAFF
TRBV7-2	-	TRBJ2-3	16	-	TGTGCCAGCAGCCAGAGGAAATTCGGCCTGGTGGATACGCAGTATTTT	CASSQRKFGLVDTQYF
TRBV28	-	TRBJ2-2	16	TRBD1	TGTGCCAGCAGCGCACCGGGACAGGTGAACACCGGGGAGCTGTTTTTT	CASSAPGQVNTGELFF